A single sample gave rise to the 7 T cell receptor beta chains below, sequenced in a study of cytomegalovirus exposure and HLA in healthy donors. Primers for the PCR totalled 60 Vbeta and 13 Jbeta. Only in-frame clones appear in the TCRdb table, and some are missing; sequencing was by immunoSEQ multiplex PCR. The data show about 130,000 clones, with around three quarters seen just once and about 4.5% held by the top ten. The sample taken for sequencing was PBMCs. These receptors were taken from a young man in good health.

The chain carries TRBV4-2 and TRBJ1-4, with D unresolved. The V gene lost 1 base and the J gene lost 8 bases, with 8 bases spanning the gap. Germline V gene data show CDR1 as LGHNA and CDR2 as YNFKEQ. The CDR3 has 13 amino acids. The CDR3: CASSQVPVEKLFF. The CDR3, as DNA: TGTGCCAGCAGCCAAGTGCCGGTAGAAAAACTGTTTTTT.

This chain joins TRBV4-3 and TRBJ2-4; 8 nucleotides agree with TRBD2. The V and J ends lost 3 bases and 4 bases, in that order; junction bases with no gene match: 11. The germline CDR1 and CDR2 sequences are LGHNA and YSLEER. The length of the CDR3 is 17 residues. This CDR3 is CASSHLVGLASKNIQYF. CDR3 coding DNA: TGCGCCAGCAGCCATCTCGTTGGACTAGCCAGTAAAAACATTCAGTACTTC.

The genes are TRBV2 and TRBJ2-5, with D perhaps matching TRBD1 (5 bases). The germline gives CDR1 SNHLY, CDR2 FYNNEI. Trimming pared 4 bases from V and 4 bases from J, leaving 7 bases between. The CDR3 covers 12 residues. The CDR3 loop is CASSVQGETQYF. The CDR3 DNA follows: TGTGCCAGCAGTGTTCAGGGAGAGACCCAGTACTTC.

The CDR3: CASSPSTGNTEAFF. The CDR3 DNA reads TGTGCCAGCAGCCCATCGACAGGGAACACTGAAGCTTTCTTT. The chain couples TRBV5-5 to TRBJ1-1, with D possibly matching TRBD1 (6 bases). The CDR3 runs to 14 residues. Trimming removed 4 bases from V and 1 base from J, with 11 bases in between. Looked up from germline, CDR1 is SGHKS and CDR2 is YYEKEE (reference sequence).

This rearrangement joins TRBV27 to TRBJ2-1; D remains unclear. Trimming took 3 bases from V and 3 from J, leaving 6 bases between them. Germline V gives CDR1 MNHEY, CDR2 SMNVEV (reference sequence). The CDR3 consists of 13 residues. The CDR3 loop is CASSFPGYNEQFF. The CDR3 nucleotides read TGTGCCAGCAGTTTCCCCGGCTACAATGAGCAGTTCTTC.

Turning to this clone: Compared with germline, one end of the junction differs, possibly owing to a read error. This chain uses TRBV7-7 with TRBJ2-1; TRBD1 matches 10 bases. The CDR3 is 14 amino acids. Germline V gene sequence: CDR1 SSHAT, CDR2 FNYEAQ (reference sequence). The CDR3 bases are TGTGCTAGCAGCCGAGACAGGGGGCTGAATGAGCAGTTCTTC. It is translated as CASSRDRGLNEQFF.

This clone was recorded a few times. As DNA, the CDR3 is TGTGCCAGCAGCTTAACCTCCTTTAGCGGAACGAACACCGGGGAGCTGTTTTTT. Translation: CASSLTSFSGTNTGELFF. The chain combines TRBV11-1 with TRBJ2-2, with D perhaps TRBD2 (6 bases). Per the germline V gene, CDR1 is SGHAT and CDR2 is FQDESV (reference sequence). The V end lost 2 bases, the J end lost 0 bases, and 16 bases lay between the germline ends. The CDR3 sequence is 18 residues long.